Following are 6 T cell receptor beta chains from one sample sequenced in a study of Graves' ophthalmopathy and Graves' hyperthyroidism. RNA served as the template for amplifying TCR beta CDR3 regions. An initial RT-PCR round employing HTBI primers preceded a second-round multiplex PCR. TCRdb analysed the multiplex PCR reads with MiXCR anew, one entry per CDR3 protein. The repertoire holds about 1.2 million distinct CDR3 sequences, with 36% as singletons. What was sequenced was peripheral blood or thyroid tissue (not recorded which). The receptors shown here come from an adult man with Graves' hyperthyroidism.

The V gene is TRBV9, the J gene TRBJ1-1; 12 bases line up with TRBD1. The germline V gene has CDR1 SGDLS and CDR2 YYNGEE. The CDR3 totals 14 residues. J lost 4 bases, V lost 3 bases, and 1 base had no gene match. The CDR3 DNA reads as TGTGCCAGCAGCGGGGGACAGGGGGCCACTGAAGCTTTCTTT. It encodes CASSGGQGATEAFF.

This clonotype was detected ten times or more. This rearrangement joins TRBV12-3 or TRBV12-4 to TRBJ1-2, with D uncertain. CDR3 length: 14 residues. Trimming cost V 6 bases and J 6 bases, with 17 bases left between them. Written as DNA, the CDR3 is TGTGCCAGCAGCTTCCGCGTGGGTAGGGATGGCTACACCTTC. Protein product: CASSFRVGRDGYTF.

Ten or more counts support this clonotype. The CDR3 DNA reads TGTGCCAGCATTGGACAGGGAGACACCCAGTACTTC. Encoded protein: CASIGQGDTQYF. The rearrangement links TRBV6-1 to TRBJ2-5; 8 nucleotides align to TRBD1. The ends lost 7 bases at V and 8 bases at J; junction bases unmatched: 6. The length of the CDR3 is 12 residues. The V gene's germline CDR1 is MNHNS and CDR2 SASEGT.

The chain carries TRBV20-1 and TRBJ2-5, with 10 bases fitting TRBD2. Germline CDR1 DFQATT, CDR2 SNEGSKA (reference sequence). The CDR3 is made up of 17 amino acids. This CDR3 is CSVPKRGGPAGEKTQYF. The CDR3 bases are TGCAGCGTACCAAAGCGGGGGGGACCAGCGGGAGAAAAGACCCAGTACTTC.

The table lists this clonotype with a few counts. The J gene is TRBJ1-2, the V gene TRBV25-1, with 10 bases identical to TRBD1. V lost 9 bases to trimming and J lost 8 bases; unmatched junction nucleotides: 12. This CDR3 comprises 14 residues. Germline CDR1 reads MGHDK; CDR2 reads SYGVNS. The CDR3 coding sequence is TGTGCCAGGTTATCCGGGACAGGGGTGAAGGGCTACACCTTC. Its translation: CARLSGTGVKGYTF.

This clonotype was observed many times. The chain recombines TRBV19 with TRBJ2-2; D ambiguous. Trimming removed 4 bases from V and 7 bases from J, with 10 bases in between. The germline gives CDR1 LNHDA, CDR2 SQIVND (reference sequence). The CDR3 is made up of 13 amino acids. For the CDR3, the DNA is TGTGCCAGTAGTACGGACCCCGGCGGGGAGCTGTTTTTT. It encodes CASSTDPGGELFF.